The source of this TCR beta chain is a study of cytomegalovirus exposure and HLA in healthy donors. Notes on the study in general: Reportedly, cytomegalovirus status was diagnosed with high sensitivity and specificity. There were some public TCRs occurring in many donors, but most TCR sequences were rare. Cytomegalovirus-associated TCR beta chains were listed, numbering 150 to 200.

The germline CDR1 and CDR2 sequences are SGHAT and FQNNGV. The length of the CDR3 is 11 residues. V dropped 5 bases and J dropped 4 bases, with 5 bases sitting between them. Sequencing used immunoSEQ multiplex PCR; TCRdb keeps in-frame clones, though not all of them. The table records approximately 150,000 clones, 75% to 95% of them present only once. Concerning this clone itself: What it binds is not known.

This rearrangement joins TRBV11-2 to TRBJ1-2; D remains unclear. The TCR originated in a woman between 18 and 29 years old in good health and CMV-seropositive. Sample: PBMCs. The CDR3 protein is CASSHSYGYTF. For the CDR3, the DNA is TGTGCCAGCAGCCACAGCTATGGCTACACCTTC.